A single T cell receptor beta chain is shown here with its context. Germline CDR1 LGHDT, CDR2 YNNKEL (reference sequence). V was clipped by 2 bases and J by 3 bases; unmatched bases: 6. The CDR3 is made up of 16 amino acids. Some clones are missing from TCRdb's copy, which holds only in-frame ones; the method was immunoSEQ multiplex PCR. The sample has about 120,000 clones, roughly 92% seen once. This sample is drawn from a study of control samples from healthy donors and cancer patients. This chain uses TRBV3-1 (or the pseudogene TRBV3-2) with TRBJ1-4, with 7 bases aligning to TRBD1. This sequence was found in an elderly man with head and neck cancer. Source material: PBMCs. In nucleotides, the CDR3 is TGTGCCAGCAGCCAACTAACAGGGGCGCCTAATGAAAAACTGTTTTTT. This translates into CASSQLTGAPNEKLFF.